The source of this TCR beta chain is a study of TIL therapy for anti-PD-1-resistant metastatic lung cancer. Study conclusions and caveats: Infused TIL clonotypes partially replaced the baseline blood repertoire, then decayed over months.

Time point defined: pre-treatment sample, taken before nivolumab and TIL therapy. Sequencing used immunoSEQ v3. Libraries were sequenced to 1.5 million to 2 million read pairs (survey) or about 5-6 million (deep). The assay was immunoSEQ multiplex PCR, and TCRdb's table has in-frame clones only and misses some. In the table there are about 60,000 clones, about 69% of which are singletons. This clone was detected only a few times. Antigen: not known. The length of the CDR3 is 15 residues. Looked up from germline, CDR1 is SNHLY and CDR2 is FYNNEI. V was shortened by 8 bases and J by 3 bases, with 16 bases between the two germline ends.

J is TRBJ2-2 and V is TRBV2, with D maybe TRBD2 (6 bases). Specimen: blood, collected at baseline. This clonotype was obtained from a person aged 25 to 85 with non-small cell lung cancer. CDR3 nucleotides: TGTGCCAGCCGGGAGACTAGTGTGGACACCGGGGAGCTGTTTTTT. Translating it yields CASRETSVDTGELFF.